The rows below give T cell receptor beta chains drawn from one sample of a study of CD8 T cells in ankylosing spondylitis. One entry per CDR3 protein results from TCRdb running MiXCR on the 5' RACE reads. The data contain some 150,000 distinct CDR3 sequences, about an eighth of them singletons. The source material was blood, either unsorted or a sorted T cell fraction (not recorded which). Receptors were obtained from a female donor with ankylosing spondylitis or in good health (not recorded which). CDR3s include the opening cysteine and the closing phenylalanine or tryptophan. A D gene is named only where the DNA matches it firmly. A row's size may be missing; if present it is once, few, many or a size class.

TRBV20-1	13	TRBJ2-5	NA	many	TGCAGTGCCACCGGGACGTGGCAAGAGACCCAGTACTTC	CSATGTWQETQYF
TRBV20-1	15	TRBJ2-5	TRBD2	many	TGCAGTGCGACCTTTACTAGCGGGGGACAAGAGACCCAGTACTTC	CSATFTSGGQETQYF
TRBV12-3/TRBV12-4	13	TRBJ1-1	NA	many	TGTGCCAGCAGTCTTGGGACGGGGGATGGAGCTTTCTTT	CASSLGTGDGAFF
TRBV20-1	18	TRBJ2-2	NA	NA	TGCAGTGCCCAAACTCCGGACAGTTACTTCGCGAACACCGGGGAGCTGTTTTTT	CSAQTPDSYFANTGELFF
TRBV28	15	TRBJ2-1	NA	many	TGTGCCAGCTACAGCGTTCTCGCCACCTTGGATGAGCAGTTCTTC	CASYSVLATLDEQFF
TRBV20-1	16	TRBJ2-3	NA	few	TGCAGTGCTAGAGATTGGTCCCCGGGGTATACAGATACGCAGTATTTT	CSARDWSPGYTDTQYF
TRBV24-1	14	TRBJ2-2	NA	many	TGTGCCACCAGTAAACCACTAGGGGCCGGGGAGCTGTTTTTT	CATSKPLGAGELFF
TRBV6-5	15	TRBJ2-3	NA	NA	TGTGCCAGCAGTTACTCGTCGGGACTCCAATTTTCGCAGTATTTT	CASSYSSGLQFSQYF
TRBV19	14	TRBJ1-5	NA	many	TGTGCCAGTAGTATAGCGATCACCAATCAGCCCCAGCATTTT	CASSIAITNQPQHF
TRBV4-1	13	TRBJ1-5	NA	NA	TGCGCCAGCAGCCAACAGGACAGCCAGCCCCAGCATTTT	CASSQQDSQPQHF
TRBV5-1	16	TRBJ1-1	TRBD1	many	TGCGCCAGCAGCTCTGGGACAGGACTCATGAACACTGAAGCTTTCTTT	CASSSGTGLMNTEAFF
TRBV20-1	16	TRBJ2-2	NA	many	TGCAGTGCTAGTCCAACCGGGACGCCGAACACCGGGGAGCTGTTTTTT	CSASPTGTPNTGELFF
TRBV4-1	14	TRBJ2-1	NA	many	TGCGCCAGCAGCCAAGATCCGGGGCCCGTTGAGCAGTTCTTC	CASSQDPGPVEQFF
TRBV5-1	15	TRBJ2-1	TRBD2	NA	TGCGCCAGCAGCTTAGGCGGGGGGGCCAACAATGAGCAGTTCTTC	CASSLGGGANNEQFF
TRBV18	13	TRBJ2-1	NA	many	TGTGCCAGCTCTACCTACGTAAACAATGAGCAGTTCTTC	CASSTYVNNEQFF
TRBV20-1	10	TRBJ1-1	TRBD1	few	TGCAGTGCCTCATACAGGGGAGCTTTCTTT	CSASYRGAFF
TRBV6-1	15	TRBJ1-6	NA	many	TGTGCCAGCACTCAAGTACTGAACGGGGATTCACCCCTCCACTTT	CASTQVLNGDSPLHF
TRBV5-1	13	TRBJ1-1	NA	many	TGCGCCAGCAGCTTAGACCCGAACACTGAAGCTTTCTTT	CASSLDPNTEAFF
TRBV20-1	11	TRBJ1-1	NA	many	TGCAGTGCTGGGGTCGGGACTGAAGCTTTCTTT	CSAGVGTEAFF
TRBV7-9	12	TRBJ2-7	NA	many	TGTGCCAGCAGCTTGGACCACTACGAGCAGTACTTC	CASSLDHYEQYF
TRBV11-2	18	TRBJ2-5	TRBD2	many	TGTGCCAGCAGCTTAGTACAAGCGGGAGGTCCCAGGAAAGAGACCCAGTACTTC	CASSLVQAGGPRKETQYF
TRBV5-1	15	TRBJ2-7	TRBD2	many	TGCGCCAGCAGCCTTAGGACTAGCGGGAGTGGCGAGCAGTACTTC	CASSLRTSGSGEQYF
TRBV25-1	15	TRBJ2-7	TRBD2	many	TGTGCCAGCAGTTTGAGCGGGGGTATAGTCTACGAGCAGTACTTC	CASSLSGGIVYEQYF
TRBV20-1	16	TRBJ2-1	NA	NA	TGCAGTGCTAGAGACTGGGAGGCGGCCCTACCTAATGAGCAGTTCTTC	CSARDWEAALPNEQFF
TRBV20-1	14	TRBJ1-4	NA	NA	TGCAGTGCGCGATCCGGGACCCAGGGTGAAAAACTGTTTTTT	CSARSGTQGEKLFF
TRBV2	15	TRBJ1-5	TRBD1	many	TGTGCCACATCACGCGACAGGGGTAAAGATCAGCCCCAGCATTTT	CATSRDRGKDQPQHF
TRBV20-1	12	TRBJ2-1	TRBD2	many	TGCAGTGCCCAGCGGGACCTAATGAAGCAGTTCTTC	CSAQRDLMKQFF